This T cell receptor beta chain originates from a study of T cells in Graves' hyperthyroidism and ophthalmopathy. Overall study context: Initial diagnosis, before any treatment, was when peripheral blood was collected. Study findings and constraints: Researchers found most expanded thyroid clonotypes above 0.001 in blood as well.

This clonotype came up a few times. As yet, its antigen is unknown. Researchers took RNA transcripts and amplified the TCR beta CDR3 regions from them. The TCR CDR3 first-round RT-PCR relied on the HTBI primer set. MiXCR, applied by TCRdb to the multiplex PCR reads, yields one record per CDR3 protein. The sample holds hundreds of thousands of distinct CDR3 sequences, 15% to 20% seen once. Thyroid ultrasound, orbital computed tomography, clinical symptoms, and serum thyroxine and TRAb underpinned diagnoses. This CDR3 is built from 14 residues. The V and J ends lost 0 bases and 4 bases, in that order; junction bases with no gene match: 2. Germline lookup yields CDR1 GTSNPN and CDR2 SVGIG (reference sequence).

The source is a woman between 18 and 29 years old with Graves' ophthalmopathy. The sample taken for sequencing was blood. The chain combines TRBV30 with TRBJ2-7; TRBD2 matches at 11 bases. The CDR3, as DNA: TGTGCCTGGAGTGTAGGGACTAGCGGTTACGAGCAGTACTTC. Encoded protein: CAWSVGTSGYEQYF.